This TCR beta chain is drawn from a study of response to subunit inactivated influenza vaccine. TCRdb analysed the RT-PCR reads with MiXCR anew, one entry per CDR3 protein. Of 500,000 to 750,000 distinct CDR3 sequences listed, around 13% are singletons. This CDR3 region has 15 residues. Deletions cut 6 bases from V and 6 bases from J, with 18 bases between. This clonotype came up a few times. Specimen: PBMCs from blood, collected approximately 13 days after vaccination. The TCR sequence derives from a man over 45 who received an inactivated influenza vaccine. The chain recombines TRBV12-3 or TRBV12-4 with TRBJ1-5; tentatively, D is TRBD1 (5 bases). In DNA, the CDR3 is TGTGCCAGCAGACCCGATGGGGCGCTTACTCAGCCCCAGCATTTT. Translating gives CASRPDGALTQPQHF.